The clone carrying this T cell receptor beta chain was seen repeatedly, ten times or more. Its antigen is unknown. V shed 5 bases and J shed 7 bases, with 17 bases lying between them. CDR3 length: 14 residues. This sample was included in a study of human T cells and chemical hapten exposure. Study overall: For sensitization, 2% DPC was applied to an approximately 2 cm by approximately 2 cm patch of upper inner arm skin. Patients, predominantly female, presented with alopecia areata, totalis or universalis. Slight differences in pooled library volume were the main source of varying TCR yields across samples.

Time point described: pre-sensitization, week 0. Treatment: therapeutic diphenylcyclopropenone sensitization with weekly scalp DPC. Study-level findings and limits: Because they had alopecia, donors may respond immunologically unlike healthy people.

One entry per CDR3 protein results from TCRdb running MiXCR on the RACE reads. The sample lists 300,000 to 450,000 distinct CDR3 sequences; approximately 5% were seen once. The source of this sequence is a woman aged 50 to 60 with alopecia areata. Some clones in this sample may be carry-over from other donors' samples. The sample here was whole blood, taken in connection with sensitization to the hapten diphenylcyclopropenone (DPC). The rearrangement joins TRBV12-3 or TRBV12-4 to TRBJ1-2, with D possibly matching TRBD1 (6 bases). CDR3 nucleotides: TGTGCCAGCAGTCTGCCGGACAGTAATGGTGGCTACACCTTC. Amino acids: CASSLPDSNGGYTF.